Presented here are 14 T cell receptor beta chains from one specimen sequenced in a study of T-cell memory formation after mild COVID-19. Each CDR3 protein gets one entry after TCRdb re-called the 5' RACE reads with MiXCR. Of around 90,000 distinct CDR3 sequences listed, around 16% are singletons. Sequenced input: PBMCs or a T cell subset sorted from them (not recorded which). Every receptor here comes from a man younger than 35 who had mild COVID-19 (a few samples of this study predate the infection). Cell type and time point are not known.

There are many counts of this clonotype. The chain recombines TRBV6-4 with TRBJ2-3; tentatively, D is TRBD2 (5 bases). This CDR3 contains 14 residues. V dropped 3 bases and J dropped 0 bases, with 7 bases sitting between them. CDR1 is MRHNA, CDR2 SNTAGT, per germline. CDR3 region: CASSERGSTDTQYF. The CDR3 bases are TGTGCCAGCAGTGAAAGAGGGAGCACAGATACGCAGTATTTT.

The chain joins TRBV7-9 to TRBJ1-6; D may be TRBD1 (6 bases). Per germline, CDR1 SEHNR and CDR2 FQNEAQ (reference sequence). The CDR3 runs 15 residues. V lost 1 base to trimming and J lost 7 bases, with 11 bases between them. In DNA form, the CDR3 reads TGTGCCAGCAGCTTAGAGGGACAAGGAAATTCACCCCTCCACTTT. Translation: CASSLEGQGNSPLHF.

The chain combines TRBV7-6 with TRBJ1-1; the match to TRBD1 covers 9 bases. V shed 5 bases and J 6 bases; nucleotides not matched to a gene: 7. The CDR3 is made up of 14 amino acids. The V gene's germline CDR1 is SGHVS and CDR2 FNYEAQ. CDR3 nucleotides: TGTGCCAGCAGCGCGGGACAGGGAGACTCTGAAGCTTTCTTT. This encodes CASSAGQGDSEAFF.

This rearrangement joins TRBV7-2 to TRBJ2-1; D is unclear. The germline gives CDR1 SGHTA, CDR2 FQGNSA. V gave up 5 bases and J gave up 0 bases, with 14 bases separating them. There are 16 residues in the CDR3. The chain's CDR3 is CASSRTGASSYNEQFF. The CDR3, as DNA: TGTGCCAGCAGCCGCACGGGCGCGAGCTCCTACAATGAGCAGTTCTTC.

This clonotype was picked up a small number of times. The V gene is TRBV21-1, the J gene TRBJ1-6. TRBV21-1 is marked as a pseudogene. CDR3 length equals 13 residues. CDR3 residues: CASSKVQRSPLHF. In DNA form, the CDR3 reads TGTGCCAGCAGCAAAGTACAGCGCTCACCCCTCCACTTT.

The chain carries TRBV14 and TRBJ2-3, with TRBD1 matching 7 bases. The germline V gene encodes CDR1 SGHDN and CDR2 FVKESK. The CDR3 extends over 15 amino acids. V dropped 4 bases and J dropped 1; count of bases not matched to a gene: 5. This chain's CDR3 is CASSPGQTGTDTQYF. The CDR3 DNA is TGTGCCAGCAGCCCGGGACAGACAGGCACAGATACGCAGTATTTT.

This clonotype was counted between two and nine times. The rearrangement uses TRBV4-1 and TRBJ2-4; 8 nucleotides match TRBD1. This CDR3 has 15 amino acids. V lost 0 bases to trimming and J lost 9 bases; unmatched junction nucleotides: 7. Germline CDR1 MGHRA, CDR2 YSYEKL. DNA for the CDR3: TGCGCCAGCAGCCAAGACAGGGGGCGCCCGGGCATTCAGTACTTC. This gives the protein CASSQDRGRPGIQYF.

This clonotype has just a few counts. The chain combines TRBV20-1 with TRBJ2-5; D is possibly TRBD2 (6 bases). CDR1 and CDR2 from the germline V gene are DFQATT and SNEGSKA (reference sequence). V dropped 1 base and J dropped 2 bases, with 14 bases sitting between them. The CDR3 extends over 15 amino acids. CDR3 residues: CSARGAAGIQETQYF. Here the CDR3 DNA reads TGCAGTGCTAGAGGAGCGGCGGGGATACAAGAGACCCAGTACTTC.

This chain links TRBV4-2 with TRBJ2-2; 7 nucleotides line up with TRBD2. This CDR3 spans 13 amino acids. CDR1 is LGHNA and CDR2 is YNFKEQ in the germline V gene. V lost 6 bases to trimming and J lost 5 bases; unmatched junction nucleotides: 3. The CDR3 loop reads CASSWGGTGELFF. For the CDR3, the DNA is TGTGCCAGCAGTTGGGGGGGGACCGGGGAGCTGTTTTTT.

This clonotype was picked up a small number of times. The genes are TRBV20-1 and TRBJ1-2; 9 bases fit TRBD1. The trim removed 4 bases at V and 8 bases at J, leaving 8 bases unmatched. Germline CDR1 is DFQATT and CDR2 is SNEGSKA (reference sequence). The CDR3 length is 13 residues. The CDR3 sequence is CSATTGTGTGYTF. The CDR3 DNA follows: TGCAGTGCTACAACAGGGACAGGGACCGGCTACACCTTC.

V gene TRBV9 combines with J gene TRBJ2-3, with 8 bases aligning to TRBD2. The CDR3 is 14 amino acids. CDR1 and CDR2 (germline): SGDLS, YYNGEE. V lost 4 bases to trimming and J lost 8 bases; unmatched junction nucleotides: 9. The CDR3 here is CASSPGGASSTQYF. The DNA of the CDR3 is TGTGCCAGCAGCCCCGGGGGGGCATCGAGTACGCAGTATTTT.

A few counts support this clonotype. This chain uses TRBV19 with TRBJ2-3; TRBD1 agrees at 9 bases. The germline gives CDR1 LNHDA, CDR2 SQIVND (reference sequence). Trimming cost V 9 bases and J 6 bases; bases outside gene matches: 7. The CDR3 loop spans 13 amino acids. This CDR3 is CASGTGRMDTQYF. DNA for the CDR3: TGTGCCAGCGGGACAGGGAGAATGGATACGCAGTATTTT.

The J gene is TRBJ1-1, the V gene TRBV29-1; no definite D call. This CDR3 has 13 residues. From germline, CDR1 is SQVTM and CDR2 ANQGSEA. Trimming removed 4 bases from V and 1 base from J, with 10 bases in between. CDR3 DNA sequence: TGCAGCGTTGGAACAGAATCGAACACTGAAGCTTTCTTT. It is translated as CSVGTESNTEAFF.

The rearrangement joins TRBV7-2 to TRBJ1-6; TRBD1 matches 9 bases. Unmatched junction bases numbered 7, after V lost 3 bases and J lost 7 bases. The CDR3 extends over 16 amino acids. The germline gives CDR1 SGHTA, CDR2 FQGNSA. For the CDR3, the DNA is TGTGCCAGCAGCTTCCTGTCGACAGGGGGGAATTCACCCCTCCACTTT. Residues: CASSFLSTGGNSPLHF.